This paragraph covers one T cell receptor beta chain sequence. Germline V gene data show CDR1 as SGHTA and CDR2 as FQGTGA. The CDR3 has 15 residues. J lost 3 bases, V lost 3 bases, and 6 bases had no gene match. The sample originates from a study of T cell changes during pregnancy in multiple sclerosis. Assay: immunoSEQ multiplex PCR; the TCRdb copy retains only in-frame clones and omits some. The sample holds some 60,000 clones, roughly 90% seen once. The chain has TRBV7-3 and TRBJ2-7; 9 nucleotides match TRBD1. Sequenced material: peripheral blood, taken after pregnancy. This clonotype originated in a female donor with multiple sclerosis, enrolled in a pregnancy study. The CDR3 DNA is TGTGCCAGCAGCTTGGGGCGGACAGGGGTCTACGAGCAGTACTTC. Translated, it gives CASSLGRTGVYEQYF.